This T cell receptor beta chain was sequenced during a study of cytomegalovirus exposure and HLA in healthy donors. Study-level background: There were under 140 million unique TCR beta sequences, drawn from about 179 million T cells, in an earlier analysis. Inside one of the first data releases sat about 85 million unique TCRs taken from HLA-typed donors.

Regarding the study as a whole: A later analysis reportedly identified an Asian-associated ancestry cluster as carrying fewer N-insertions than the approximately 640-donor mean. Per published accounts, TCR beta sequences correctly predicted the HLA-A and HLA-B alleles of most subjects.

With 60 Vbeta and 13 Jbeta primers, the PCR was carried out. Assay: immunoSEQ multiplex PCR; the TCRdb copy retains only in-frame clones and omits some. The profile shows roughly 120,000 clones, approximately 81% of them singletons. Germline V CDR1 and CDR2: SGDLS, YYNGEE. This CDR3 is built from 14 residues. Trimming took 2 bases from V and 0 from J, leaving 6 bases between them. Comments on this clone: Its antigen is as yet unknown.

Sequencing used PBMCs. V is TRBV9 and J is TRBJ1-3; D is unclear. The sequence was collected from a man in his late teens or twenties in good health and CMV-seronegative. The CDR3 region has the DNA TGTGCCAGCAGCGTGATCAGCTCTGGAAACACCATATATTTT. This codes for CASSVISSGNTIYF.